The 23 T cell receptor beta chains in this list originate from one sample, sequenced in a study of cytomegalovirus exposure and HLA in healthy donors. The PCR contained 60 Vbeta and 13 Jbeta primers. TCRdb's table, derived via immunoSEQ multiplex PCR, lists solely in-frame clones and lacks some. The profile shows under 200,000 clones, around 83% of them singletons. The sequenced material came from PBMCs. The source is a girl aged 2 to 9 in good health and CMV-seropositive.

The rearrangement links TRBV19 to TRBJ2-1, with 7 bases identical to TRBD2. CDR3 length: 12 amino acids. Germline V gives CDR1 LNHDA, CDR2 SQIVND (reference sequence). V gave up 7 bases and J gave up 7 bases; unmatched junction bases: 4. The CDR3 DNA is TGTGCCAGTAACCACGGGGGGAATGAGCAGTTCTTC. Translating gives CASNHGGNEQFF.

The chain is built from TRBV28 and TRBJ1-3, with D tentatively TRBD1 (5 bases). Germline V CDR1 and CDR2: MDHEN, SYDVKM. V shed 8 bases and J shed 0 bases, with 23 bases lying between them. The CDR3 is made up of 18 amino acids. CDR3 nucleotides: TGTGCCAGCCACTGGGGGAGGGTAAAAGAAGGCTCTGGAAACACCATATATTTT. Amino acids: CASHWGRVKEGSGNTIYF.

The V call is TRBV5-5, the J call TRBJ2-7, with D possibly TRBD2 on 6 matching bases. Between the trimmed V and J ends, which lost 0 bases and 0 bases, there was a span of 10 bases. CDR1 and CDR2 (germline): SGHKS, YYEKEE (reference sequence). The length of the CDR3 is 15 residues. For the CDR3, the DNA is TGTGCCAGCAGCTTGGGGGCGGGACCCTCCTACGAGCAGTACTTC. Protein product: CASSLGAGPSYEQYF.

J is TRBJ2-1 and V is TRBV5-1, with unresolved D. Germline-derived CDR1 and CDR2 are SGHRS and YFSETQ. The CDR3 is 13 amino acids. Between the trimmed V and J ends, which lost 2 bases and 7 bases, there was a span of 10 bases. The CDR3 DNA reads TGCGCCAGCAGCTTTGACTCCCAGAATGAGCAGTTCTTC. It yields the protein CASSFDSQNEQFF.

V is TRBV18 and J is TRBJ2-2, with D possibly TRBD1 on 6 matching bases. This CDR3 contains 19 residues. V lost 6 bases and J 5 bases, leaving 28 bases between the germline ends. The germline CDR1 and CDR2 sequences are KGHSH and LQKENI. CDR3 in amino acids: CASSFNQGHGGGLTGELFF. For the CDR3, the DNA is TGTGCCAGCTCGTTCAACCAGGGGCATGGCGGCGGGTTGACCGGGGAGCTGTTTTTT. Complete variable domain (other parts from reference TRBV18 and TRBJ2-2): NAGVMQNPRHLVRRRGQEARLRCSPMKGHSHVYWYRQLPEEGLKFMVYLQKENIIDESGMPKERFSAEFPKEGPSILRIQQVVRGDSAAYFCASSFNQGHGGGLTGELFFGEGSRLTVL.

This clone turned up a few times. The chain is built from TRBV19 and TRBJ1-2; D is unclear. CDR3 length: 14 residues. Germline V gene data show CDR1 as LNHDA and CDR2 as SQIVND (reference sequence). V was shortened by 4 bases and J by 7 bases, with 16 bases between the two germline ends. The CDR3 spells CASSNALNYGGYTF. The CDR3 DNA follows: TGTGCCAGTAGTAACGCGCTAAACTATGGTGGCTACACCTTC.

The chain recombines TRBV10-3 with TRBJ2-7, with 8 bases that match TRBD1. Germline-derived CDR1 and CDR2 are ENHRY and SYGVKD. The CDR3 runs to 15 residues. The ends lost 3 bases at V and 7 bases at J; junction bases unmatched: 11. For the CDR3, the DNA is TGTGCCATCAGTGACTGGACAGGGTATTCAGGTGAGCAGTACTTC. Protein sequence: CAISDWTGYSGEQYF.

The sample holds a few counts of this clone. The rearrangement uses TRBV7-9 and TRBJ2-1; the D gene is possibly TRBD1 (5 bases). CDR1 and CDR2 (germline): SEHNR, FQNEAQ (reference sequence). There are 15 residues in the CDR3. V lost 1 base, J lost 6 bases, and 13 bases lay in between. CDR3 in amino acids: CASSLVRGLPNEQFF. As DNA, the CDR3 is TGTGCCAGCAGCTTAGTTAGGGGTCTACCCAATGAGCAGTTCTTC. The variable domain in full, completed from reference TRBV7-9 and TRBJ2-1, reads DTGVSQNPRHKITKRGQNVTFRCDPISEHNRLYWYRQTLGQGPEFLTYFQNEAQLEKSRLLSDRFSAERPKGSFSTLEIQRTEQGDSAMYLCASSLVRGLPNEQFFGPGTRLTVL.

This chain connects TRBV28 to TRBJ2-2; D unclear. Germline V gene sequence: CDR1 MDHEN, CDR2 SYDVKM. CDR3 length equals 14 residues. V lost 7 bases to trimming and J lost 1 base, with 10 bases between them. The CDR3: CASKPPGNTGELFF. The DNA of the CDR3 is TGTGCCAGCAAGCCTCCGGGGAACACCGGGGAGCTGTTTTTT. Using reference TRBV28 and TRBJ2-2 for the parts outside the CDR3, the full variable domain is DVKVTQSSRYLVKRTGEKVFLECVQDMDHENMFWYRQDPGLGLRLIYFSYDVKMKEKGDIPEGYSVSREKKERFSLILESASTNQTSMYLCASKPPGNTGELFFGEGSRLTVL.

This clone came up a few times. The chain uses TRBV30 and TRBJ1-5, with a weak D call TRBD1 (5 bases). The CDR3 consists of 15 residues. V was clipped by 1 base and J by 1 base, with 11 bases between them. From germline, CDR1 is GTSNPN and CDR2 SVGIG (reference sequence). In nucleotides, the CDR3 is TGTGCCTGGAGTGATGGGGGGTTAAGCAATCAGCCCCAGCATTTT. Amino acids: CAWSDGGLSNQPQHF.

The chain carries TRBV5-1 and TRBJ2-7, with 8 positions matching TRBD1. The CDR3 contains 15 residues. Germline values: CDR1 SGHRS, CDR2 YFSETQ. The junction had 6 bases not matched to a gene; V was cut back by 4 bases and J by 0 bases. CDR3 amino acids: CASSPGTGNSYEQYF. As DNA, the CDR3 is TGCGCCAGCAGCCCCGGGACAGGTAACTCCTACGAGCAGTACTTC.

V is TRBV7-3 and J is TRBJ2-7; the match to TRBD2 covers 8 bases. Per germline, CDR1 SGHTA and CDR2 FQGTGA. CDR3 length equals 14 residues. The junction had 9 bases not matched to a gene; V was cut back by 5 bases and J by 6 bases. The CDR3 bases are TGTGCCAGCAGCCCCACCGGGACTAGAGGCGAGCAGTACTTC. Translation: CASSPTGTRGEQYF. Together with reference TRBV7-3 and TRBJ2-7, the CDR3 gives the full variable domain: GAGVSQTPSNKVTEKGKYVELRCDPISGHTALYWYRQSLGQGPEFLIYFQGTGAADDSGLPNDRFFAVRPEGSVSTLKIQRTERGDSAVYLCASSPTGTRGEQYFGPGTRLTVT.

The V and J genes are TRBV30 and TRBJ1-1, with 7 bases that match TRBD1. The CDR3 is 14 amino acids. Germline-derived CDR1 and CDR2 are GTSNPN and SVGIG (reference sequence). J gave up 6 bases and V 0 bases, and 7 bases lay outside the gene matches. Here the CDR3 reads CAWSVFGTEAEAFF. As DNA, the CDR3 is TGTGCCTGGAGTGTCTTCGGGACAGAGGCTGAAGCTTTCTTT. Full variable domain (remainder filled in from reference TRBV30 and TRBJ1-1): SQTIHQWPATLVQPVGSPLSLECTVEGTSNPNLYWYRQAAGRGLQLLFYSVGIGQISSEVPQNLSASRPQDRQFILSSKKLLLSDSGFYLCAWSVFGTEAEAFFGQGTRLTVV.

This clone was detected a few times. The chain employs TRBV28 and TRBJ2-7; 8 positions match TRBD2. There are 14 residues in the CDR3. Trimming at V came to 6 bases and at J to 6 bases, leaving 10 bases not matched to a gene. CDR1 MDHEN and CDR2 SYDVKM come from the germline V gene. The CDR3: CASSPDRGGPEQYF. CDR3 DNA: TGTGCCAGCAGCCCGGATCGGGGGGGGCCCGAGCAGTACTTC.

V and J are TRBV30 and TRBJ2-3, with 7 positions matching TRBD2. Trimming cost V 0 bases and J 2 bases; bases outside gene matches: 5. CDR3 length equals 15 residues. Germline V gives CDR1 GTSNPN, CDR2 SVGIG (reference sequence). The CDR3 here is CAWSVGTTLTDTQYF. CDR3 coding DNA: TGTGCCTGGAGTGTAGGGACTACTCTCACAGATACGCAGTATTTT. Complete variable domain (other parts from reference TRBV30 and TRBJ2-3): SQTIHQWPATLVQPVGSPLSLECTVEGTSNPNLYWYRQAAGRGLQLLFYSVGIGQISSEVPQNLSASRPQDRQFILSSKKLLLSDSGFYLCAWSVGTTLTDTQYFGPGTRLTVL.

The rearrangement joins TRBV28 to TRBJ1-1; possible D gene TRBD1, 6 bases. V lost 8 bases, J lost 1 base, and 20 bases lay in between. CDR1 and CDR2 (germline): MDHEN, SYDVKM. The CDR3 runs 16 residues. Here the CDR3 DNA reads TGTGCCAGCGGACCAGGGGTTGGGGGTTGGAACACTGAAGCTTTCTTT. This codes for CASGPGVGGWNTEAFF.

The CDR3 coding sequence is TGTGCCAGCAGCCAAGAGGTCCCAAGGAGGGTAGCGGGCTCGGAAGCCAAAAACATTCAGTACTTC. Translation: CASSQEVPRRVAGSEAKNIQYF. The gene calls are TRBV4-2 and TRBJ2-4; 7 bases fit TRBD2. This CDR3 has 22 residues. Trimming at V came to 0 bases and at J to 0 bases, leaving 20 bases not matched to a gene. CDR1 is LGHNA and CDR2 is YNFKEQ in the germline V gene.

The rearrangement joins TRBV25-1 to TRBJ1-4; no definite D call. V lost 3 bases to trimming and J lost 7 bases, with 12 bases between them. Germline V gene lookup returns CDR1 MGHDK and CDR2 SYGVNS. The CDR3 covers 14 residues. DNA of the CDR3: TGTGCCAGCAGTGATAGAATACCGGGTGAAAAACTGTTTTTT. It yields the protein CASSDRIPGEKLFF.

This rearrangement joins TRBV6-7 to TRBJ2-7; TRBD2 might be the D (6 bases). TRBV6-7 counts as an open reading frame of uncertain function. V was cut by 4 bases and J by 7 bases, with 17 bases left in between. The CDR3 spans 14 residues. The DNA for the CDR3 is TGTGCCAGCAGTTTGCACGGGAGAACGAAAGAGCAGTACTTC. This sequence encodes CASSLHGRTKEQYF.

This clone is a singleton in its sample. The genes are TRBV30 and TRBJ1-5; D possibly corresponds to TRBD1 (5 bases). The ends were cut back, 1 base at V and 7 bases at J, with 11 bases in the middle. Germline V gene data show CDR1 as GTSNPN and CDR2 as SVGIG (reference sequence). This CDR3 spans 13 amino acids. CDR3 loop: CAWSAGIGQPQHF. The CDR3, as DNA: TGTGCCTGGAGTGCAGGGATTGGACAGCCCCAGCATTTT.

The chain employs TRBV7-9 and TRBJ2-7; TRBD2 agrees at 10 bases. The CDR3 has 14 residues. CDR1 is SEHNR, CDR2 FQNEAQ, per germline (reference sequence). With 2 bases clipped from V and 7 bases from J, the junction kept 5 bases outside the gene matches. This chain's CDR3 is CASSLLAGEGEQYF. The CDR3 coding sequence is TGTGCCAGCAGCTTACTAGCGGGAGAGGGGGAGCAGTACTTC.

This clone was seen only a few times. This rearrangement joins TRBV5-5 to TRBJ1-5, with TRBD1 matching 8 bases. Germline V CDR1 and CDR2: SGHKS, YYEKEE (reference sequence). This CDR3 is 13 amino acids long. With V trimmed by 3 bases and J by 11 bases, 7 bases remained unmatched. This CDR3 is CASSYTGGQSQHF. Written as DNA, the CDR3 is TGTGCCAGCAGCTACACAGGGGGGCAGTCCCAGCATTTT.

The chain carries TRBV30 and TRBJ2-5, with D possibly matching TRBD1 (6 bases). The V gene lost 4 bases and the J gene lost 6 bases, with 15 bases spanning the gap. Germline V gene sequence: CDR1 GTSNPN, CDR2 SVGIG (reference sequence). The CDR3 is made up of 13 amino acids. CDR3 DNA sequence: TGTGCCTGGAATGTGAGGGGGATGAAGACCCAGTACTTC. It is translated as CAWNVRGMKTQYF. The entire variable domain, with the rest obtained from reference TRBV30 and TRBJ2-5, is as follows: SQTIHQWPATLVQPVGSPLSLECTVEGTSNPNLYWYRQAAGRGLQLLFYSVGIGQISSEVPQNLSASRPQDRQFILSSKKLLLSDSGFYLCAWNVRGMKTQYFGPGTRLLVL.